The 20 T cell receptor beta chains below were found in one sample sequenced in a study of PD-1 blockade in classical Hodgkin lymphoma. Data came from immunoSEQ multiplex PCR; TCRdb stores just in-frame clones and leaves some out. The repertoire holds 30,000 or so clones, about 85% seen once, with around 2.4% in the top ten. There was relapse after autologous stem cell transplantation in every patient, and there was variation in brentuximab vedotin exposure. Magnetic negative selection was used to purify CD4+ T cells from thawed PBMCs. This material consisted of CD4+ T cells from blood, taken at baseline. Receptor source: a human donor with classical Hodgkin lymphoma.

The CDR3 loop is CASSLARGGNTEAFF. CDR3 nucleotide sequence: TGCGCCAGCAGCTTGGCCAGGGGTGGGAACACTGAAGCTTTCTTT. The chain uses TRBV5-1 and TRBJ1-1; tentatively, D is TRBD1 (6 bases). The CDR3 contains 15 residues. V was shortened by 0 bases and J by 1 base, with 10 bases between the two germline ends. The germline CDR1 and CDR2 sequences are SGHRS and YFSETQ.

V is TRBV30 and J is TRBJ2-7; tentative D call: TRBD2 (6 bases). V lost 0 bases to trimming and J lost 3 bases, with 12 bases between them. This CDR3 spans 14 amino acids. The germline V gene has CDR1 GTSNPN and CDR2 SVGIG (reference sequence). The CDR3 DNA is TGTGCCTGGAGTGTACCACTAGCTCGCTACGAGCAGTACTTC. The encoded protein is CAWSVPLARYEQYF.

The rearrangement links TRBV30 to TRBJ1-2; D is uncertain. This CDR3 region has 11 residues. The V end was cut by 4 bases, the J end by 6 bases, with 9 bases between. Germline-derived CDR1 and CDR2 are GTSNPN and SVGIG (reference sequence). CDR3 amino acids: CAWTGLNGYTF. The CDR3 DNA sequence: TGTGCCTGGACGGGGTTGAATGGCTACACCTTC.

This clone was detected once. The V and J genes are TRBV28 and TRBJ1-4; D may be TRBD1 (5 bases). The CDR3 is 13 amino acids. V was cut by 7 bases and J by 4 bases, with 10 bases left in between. Germline V gives CDR1 MDHEN, CDR2 SYDVKM. The CDR3 DNA is TGTGCCAGCACCACCGACAGTAATGAAAAACTGTTTTTT. It encodes CASTTDSNEKLFF.

This chain joins TRBV5-1 and TRBJ2-1; a possible D gene is TRBD2 (6 bases). The ends were cut back, 5 bases at V and 0 bases at J, with 15 bases in the middle. CDR1 SGHRS and CDR2 YFSETQ come from the germline V gene. CDR3 length: 16 residues. The CDR3 DNA follows: TGCGCCAGCAGTAAAGCCGGGACTGACTCCTACAATGAGCAGTTCTTC. Amino acids: CASSKAGTDSYNEQFF. The full variable domain, its missing parts supplied by reference TRBV5-1 and TRBJ2-1, is KAGVTQTPRYLIKTRGQQVTLSCSPISGHRSVSWYQQTPGQGLQFLFEYFSETQRNKGNFPGRFSGRQFSNSRSEMNVSTLELGDSALYLCASSKAGTDSYNEQFFGPGTRLTVL.

The genes are TRBV25-1 and TRBJ1-5, with 7 nucleotides matching TRBD1. V gave up 5 bases and J gave up 4 bases; unmatched junction bases: 8. Germline V gene data show CDR1 as MGHDK and CDR2 as SYGVNS. The CDR3 extends over 15 amino acids. CDR3 coding DNA: TGTGCCAGCAGTAAAGGGGGCGTCGGGAATCAGCCCCAGCATTTT. Translation gives CASSKGGVGNQPQHF.

The chain links TRBV4-1 to TRBJ1-1; TRBD1 matches at 7 bases. The V gene's germline CDR1 is MGHRA and CDR2 YSYEKL. With V trimmed by 5 bases and J by 1 base, 7 bases remained unmatched. This CDR3 is built from 15 residues. The CDR3 nucleotides are TGCGCCAGCAGCGGTAGGACAGGCAGGAACACTGAAGCTTTCTTT. This encodes CASSGRTGRNTEAFF.

The V and J genes are TRBV18 and TRBJ2-5, with D hard to call. Trimming left V 4 bases short and J 5 bases short, with 14 bases between. CDR1 and CDR2 (germline): KGHSH, LQKENI. This CDR3 has 14 amino acids. In nucleotides, the CDR3 is TGTGCCAGCTCACTCCGGGCCCTGGGGGAGACCCAGTACTTC. It yields the protein CASSLRALGETQYF.

V and J are TRBV2 and TRBJ1-1; weak D call: TRBD1 (5 bases). Looked up from germline, CDR1 is SNHLY and CDR2 is FYNNEI. V was cut by 6 bases and J by 4 bases, with 15 bases left in between. The CDR3 length is 14 residues. The CDR3 reads CASRSVWGGTEAFF. The CDR3, as DNA: TGTGCCAGCAGGAGTGTTTGGGGGGGCACTGAAGCTTTCTTT.

CDR3 loop: CASSPPGPYGYTF. The DNA of the CDR3 is TGTGCCAGCTCACCACCAGGGCCCTATGGCTACACCTTC. The V and J genes are TRBV18 and TRBJ1-2; D is unclear. Germline V gives CDR1 KGHSH, CDR2 LQKENI. The V end was cut by 0 bases, the J end by 4 bases, with 6 bases between. There are 13 residues in the CDR3.

The chain joins TRBV4-3 to TRBJ2-6; D unclear. The V gene lost 0 bases and the J gene lost 0 bases, with 12 bases spanning the gap. Germline CDR1 LGHNA, CDR2 YSLEER. This CDR3 has 18 amino acids. In nucleotides, the CDR3 is TGCGCCAGCAGCCAAGAAGGCAGATACCTCTCTGGGGCCAACGTCCTGACTTTC. As protein: CASSQEGRYLSGANVLTF.

This chain connects TRBV6-5 to TRBJ2-1; weak D call: TRBD1 (6 bases). Germline V gives CDR1 MNHEY, CDR2 SVGAGI. The ends were cut back, 6 bases at V and 1 base at J, with 10 bases in the middle. CDR3 size: 14 residues. For the CDR3, the DNA is TGTGCCAGCAGGGAGGACAGATCCTACAATGAGCAGTTCTTC. This encodes CASREDRSYNEQFF.

The chain employs TRBV7-2 and TRBJ1-3; 7 nucleotides match TRBD1. The CDR3 is made up of 14 amino acids. The V segment lost 2 bases and the J segment 2 bases; nucleotides outside the gene matches: 0. The germline V gene has CDR1 SGHTA and CDR2 FQGNSA. In DNA, the CDR3 is TGTGCCAGCAGCTTACAGGGGGCTGGAAACACCATATATTTT. It encodes CASSLQGAGNTIYF.

The chain has TRBV10-2 and TRBJ1-2; TRBD1 agrees at 8 bases. Germline CDR1 and CDR2: WSHSY and SAAADI. The CDR3 loop spans 16 amino acids. J was trimmed by 0 bases and V by 7 bases; bases with no gene match: 10. The DNA of the CDR3 is TGCGCCAGCATTAAGGACAGGGCCCCAACTAACTATGGCTACACCTTC. Translating gives CASIKDRAPTNYGYTF.

V and J are TRBV27 and TRBJ1-4, with 11 bases aligning to TRBD1. CDR3 length equals 15 residues. CDR1 is MNHEY, CDR2 SMNVEV, per germline (reference sequence). The V gene end was trimmed by 4 bases and the J gene end by 4 bases; junction bases not matched to a gene: 2. For the CDR3, the DNA is TGTGCCAGCAGTTGGACAGGGGGCTTTAATGAAAAACTGTTTTTT. Translating it yields CASSWTGGFNEKLFF.

V and J are TRBV2 and TRBJ2-1, with D perhaps matching TRBD1 (5 bases). The CDR3 is made up of 12 amino acids. Germline assignment: CDR1 SNHLY and CDR2 FYNNEI. V was trimmed by 10 bases and J by 4 bases, leaving 11 bases between them. CDR3 sequence: CATSTDYNEQFF. The CDR3 DNA follows: TGTGCCACATCGACAGATTACAATGAGCAGTTCTTC.

The chain carries TRBV4-2 and TRBJ2-3, with D possibly TRBD2 on 5 matching bases. The germline V and J ends were trimmed by 3 bases and 6 bases, with 19 bases remaining between them. Germline V CDR1 and CDR2: LGHNA, YNFKEQ. The CDR3 runs to 16 residues. The CDR3 is CASSHEPVAGADTQYF. The CDR3 nucleotides are TGTGCCAGCAGCCATGAGCCGGTGGCGGGTGCGGATACGCAGTATTTT.

V and J are TRBV7-9 and TRBJ2-7, with TRBD2 identical over 7 bases. V lost 5 bases, J lost 4 bases, and 17 bases stayed unmatched. The CDR3 is made up of 17 amino acids. Per germline, CDR1 SEHNR and CDR2 FQNEAQ (reference sequence). The CDR3 spells CASSRGTNPPSSYEQYF. CDR3 coding DNA: TGTGCCAGCAGCCGGGGGACTAATCCTCCGTCCTCGTACGAGCAGTACTTC.

This chain connects TRBV7-2 to TRBJ2-3; D tentatively fits TRBD1 or TRBD2 (5 bases each). This CDR3 contains 15 residues. The V gene's germline CDR1 is SGHTA and CDR2 FQGNSA. V was trimmed by 4 bases and J by 6 bases, leaving 17 bases between them. Written as DNA, the CDR3 is TGTGCCAGCAGCTCCCGCCGGGGCGAACCGGATACGCAGTATTTT. Its protein is CASSSRRGEPDTQYF.

The chain couples TRBV14 to TRBJ1-3, with D hard to call. CDR1 is SGHDN, CDR2 FVKESK, per germline. Trimming pared 5 bases from V and 7 bases from J, leaving 6 bases between. The CDR3 spans 11 residues. Here the CDR3 reads CASSALNTIYF. The CDR3 bases are TGTGCCAGCAGCGCCCTGAACACCATATATTTT.